The clone carrying this TCR beta chain has only a few counts. The antigen is unknown. CDR1 is SGHVS, CDR2 FQNEAQ, per germline. The CDR3 length is 16 residues. Trimming removed 1 base at V and 1 base at J, with 10 bases between. The sample is drawn from a study of blood T cells in healthy people across ages. Study-wide results and limits: When one million T cells were used, diversity estimates were thought to be underestimates.

Sample-barcoded 5' priming and a J-beta primer mix drove a second PCR of about 7 to 12 cycles. TCRdb itself ran the 5' RACE reads through MiXCR, one entry per CDR3 protein. The table has around 320,000 distinct CDR3 sequences, roughly 26% seen once. The specimen sequenced was blood. V gene TRBV7-8 combines with J gene TRBJ2-2; D is possibly TRBD1 (6 bases). The source of this sequence is a woman between 65 and 79 years old in good health. The DNA for the CDR3 is TGTGCCAGCAGCTTAGTTCAGACAGGGAACACCGGGGAGCTGTTTTTT. Translating gives CASSLVQTGNTGELFF.